This TCR beta chain was observed in a study of T cells in Graves' hyperthyroidism and ophthalmopathy. Germline V lookup: CDR1 SGHDN, CDR2 FVKESK. CDR3 size: 14 residues. V dropped 6 bases and J dropped 5; count of bases not matched to a gene: 9. Points on this clonotype: This may come from a read error, since a much larger clone is one base off.

RNA transcripts served as the template for amplifying TCR beta CDR3 regions. The HTBI primer set drove a first-round RT-PCR of the TCR CDR3. TCRdb re-analysed the multiplex PCR reads in MiXCR, keeping a single row per CDR3 protein. The sample carries fewer than 300,000 distinct CDR3 sequences, about 25% recorded once. Newly diagnosed hyperthyroidism patients aged 18 to 65 years had disease lasting under 2 months. Sequenced input: blood. The sequence derives from a middle-aged man with Graves' hyperthyroidism that later progressed to Graves' ophthalmopathy. The chain is built from TRBV14 and TRBJ1-1; 7 bases are shared with TRBD1. CDR3 sequence: CASRNRGPGTEAFF. The DNA for the CDR3 is TGTGCCAGCAGGAACAGGGGCCCGGGGACTGAAGCTTTCTTT.